The present TCR beta chain was sequenced within a study of CD8 T cells in ankylosing spondylitis. Construction of TCR beta libraries was performed using quantitative 5'-RACE with molecular barcodes. One entry per CDR3 protein results from TCRdb running MiXCR on the 5' RACE reads. The repertoire holds 400,000 to 450,000 distinct CDR3 sequences, with about a sixth as singletons. In the case of this clonotype: Its antigen remains unknown.

The CDR3 has 11 residues. Trimming left V 5 bases short and J 4 bases short, with 6 bases between. Germline CDR1 and CDR2: DFQATT and SNEGSKA (reference sequence). Study-level findings and limits: There was a TCR beta motif, made of several highly homologous variants, that appeared characteristic of ankylosing spondylitis blood. As reported, disease-linked clones showed significant enrichment in matched ankylosing spondylitis synovial fluid. Earlier studies detected some motif variants in reactive arthritis synovial fluid and blood.

The receptor was derived from a male donor with ankylosing spondylitis. The sample taken for sequencing was blood, either unsorted or a sorted T cell fraction (not recorded which). The V and J genes are TRBV20-1 and TRBJ2-1; D not certain. The chain's CDR3 is CSAWVYNEQFF. CDR3 coding DNA: TGCAGTGCTTGGGTGTACAATGAGCAGTTCTTC.